What follows are 30 T cell receptor beta chains derived from one specimen sequenced in a study of immune heterogeneity within non-small cell lung tumors. Template input was genomic DNA from bulk tumor (600 ng per sample). Several spatially distant biopsies were obtained per primary tumor intraoperatively. Samples came from untreated patients having curative surgery for newly diagnosed non-small cell lung cancer. The TCR beta CDR3 region was amplified by multiplex PCR employing 32 V and 13 J primers. TCRdb passed the multiplex PCR reads through MiXCR, listing each CDR3 protein once. The table includes just over 15,000 distinct CDR3 sequences, under 30% detected once. Sequenced material: lung tumor tissue. These receptors were taken from a man aged 35-49 years with non-small cell lung cancer.

This clonotype was seen ten or more times. The chain links TRBV24-1 to TRBJ2-3; 9 bases map to TRBD2. CDR1 and CDR2 (germline): KGHDR, SFDVKD. Germline trimming cut 7 bases from V and 0 bases from J; bases unmatched to any gene: 7. The CDR3 runs 16 residues. The CDR3 spells CATSPLAGSSTDTQYF. The CDR3 DNA follows: TGTGCCACCAGCCCACTAGCGGGCTCTAGCACAGATACGCAGTATTTT.

In this sample, this clonotype turned up many times. The chain links TRBV20-1 to TRBJ2-1; 7 bases agree with TRBD2. Germline lookup yields CDR1 DFQATT and CDR2 SNEGSKA (reference sequence). V lost 6 bases to trimming and J lost 2 bases; unmatched junction nucleotides: 10. The CDR3 spans 15 residues. The CDR3 spells CSAPTSGATYNEQFF. CDR3 DNA: TGCAGTGCGCCTACCAGCGGGGCAACCTACAATGAGCAGTTCTTC.

This clonotype qualifies as medium-sized (0.01 to 0.1%). The chain couples TRBV27 to TRBJ2-7, with D possibly called TRBD1 or TRBD2 (5 bases each). V was cut by 5 bases and J by 0 bases, with 14 bases left in between. Germline V lookup: CDR1 MNHEY, CDR2 SMNVEV (reference sequence). The CDR3 length is 15 residues. The CDR3 spells CASSPLGRNSYEQYF. The CDR3 DNA sequence: TGTGCCAGCAGTCCGCTGGGACGGAACTCCTACGAGCAGTACTTC.

Relative to its sample, this clonotype is medium-sized. The chain combines TRBV5-1 with TRBJ1-4; no clear D gene. CDR1 and CDR2 (germline): SGHRS, YFSETQ. Deletions cut 3 bases from V and 6 bases from J, with 12 bases between. The CDR3 spans 14 residues. DNA of the CDR3: TGCGCCAGCAGCTCGGGCAGGTATGATGAAAAACTGTTTTTT. Its translation: CASSSGRYDEKLFF.

This clonotype has only a few counts. The chain carries TRBV5-1 and TRBJ2-6; D unclear. This CDR3 has 15 amino acids. Germline V gene sequence: CDR1 SGHRS, CDR2 YFSETQ. V was shortened by 5 bases and J by 1 base, with 10 bases between the two germline ends. The CDR3 bases are TGCGCCAGCAGACAACAGAGTTCTGGGGCCAACGTCCTGACTTTC. This translates into CASRQQSSGANVLTF.

Sample share makes this clonotype medium-sized. The V and J genes are TRBV5-1 and TRBJ2-7; 7 bases are a match to TRBD1. Germline CDR1 reads SGHRS; CDR2 reads YFSETQ. This CDR3 has 15 residues. V shed 2 bases, J shed 3 bases, and the junction held 8 bases outside the gene matches. CDR3 sequence: CASSLVEGAGYEQYF. Here the CDR3 DNA reads TGCGCCAGCAGCTTAGTTGAGGGGGCTGGCTACGAGCAGTACTTC.

Concerning this clonotype itself: A junction end diverges from the germline sequence, so it may reflect a read error. The chain employs TRBV3-1 and TRBJ2-1; TRBD1 might be the D (6 bases). The CDR3 has 17 residues. Germline V gene sequence: CDR1 LGHDT, CDR2 YNNKEL (reference sequence). CDR3 amino acids: CARSQGVSGQRYNEQFF. The CDR3 bases are TGTGCCAGAAGCCAAGGCGTATCAGGACAGCGATACAATGAGCAGTTCTTC.

The table lists this clonotype with a few counts. V is TRBV6-1 and J is TRBJ1-2, with 12 bases fitting TRBD1. V trimming: 5 bases; J trimming: 3 bases; junction bases outside the gene matches: 10. The CDR3 is made up of 17 amino acids. The germline V gene encodes CDR1 MNHNS and CDR2 SASEGT. The CDR3 is CASSQWDRGHNYYGYTF. CDR3 DNA sequence: TGTGCCAGCAGTCAATGGGACAGGGGGCATAACTACTATGGCTACACCTTC.

A word on this clonotype: This may stem from a read error, because a much larger clone lies one nucleotide away. It is unclear where the CDR3 begins or ends on the DNA, so no DNA is shown, and the CDR3 is as TCRdb lists it. The CDR3: CASTFGDGTNTESFF. V is TRBV6-1 and J is TRBJ1-1; TRBD1 reflects the table's D call only, with no check against the DNA. The CDR3 totals 15 residues, both ends included. From germline, CDR1 is MNHNS and CDR2 SASEGT.

This clonotype is medium-sized (0.01 to 0.1%) in the sample. V usage is TRBV7-7 and J usage is TRBJ1-2; D is undetermined. Germline-derived CDR1 and CDR2 are SSHAT and FNYEAQ (reference sequence). V lost 7 bases to trimming and J lost 3 bases, with 12 bases between them. The CDR3 contains 13 residues. The CDR3 sequence is CASNPMRDYGYTF. CDR3 bases: TGTGCCAGCAACCCCATGCGCGACTATGGCTACACCTTC. Looking up the rest from reference TRBV7-7 and TRBJ1-2 gives the full variable domain: GAGVSQSPRYKVTKRGQDVTLRCDPISSHATLYWYQQALGQGPEFLTYFNYEAQPDKSGLPSDRFSAERPEGSISTLTIQRTEQRDSAMYRCASNPMRDYGYTFGSGTRLTVV.

This clonotype was picked up many times. The chain is built from TRBV7-9 and TRBJ2-3; D may be TRBD1 or TRBD2 (5 bases each). The ends were cut back, 2 bases at V and 7 bases at J, with 16 bases in the middle. Germline V gives CDR1 SEHNR, CDR2 FQNEAQ (reference sequence). The CDR3 totals 15 residues. The CDR3 loop reads CASSLSGGTSNTQYF. DNA for the CDR3: TGTGCCAGCAGCTTATCTGGGGGTACGTCGAATACGCAGTATTTT.

V usage is TRBV12-3 or TRBV12-4 and J usage is TRBJ2-1, with D possibly being TRBD2 (5 bases). The CDR3 length is 11 residues. Trimming shortened V by 10 bases and J by 8 bases, and 12 bases separated the two germline ends. In DNA, the CDR3 is TGTGCCAACAGATCGGGGTATGAGCAGTTCTTC. Translating gives CANRSGYEQFF.

This clonotype was observed many times. This chain uses TRBV7-2 with TRBJ2-1; 10 nucleotides align to TRBD2. The germline gives CDR1 SGHTA, CDR2 FQGNSA. J lost 9 bases, V lost 1 base, and 6 bases had no gene match. The CDR3 has 15 residues. In nucleotides, the CDR3 is TGTGCCAGCAGCTTAGGAGGGACTAGCGTGGGTGAGCAGTTCTTC. Protein: CASSLGGTSVGEQFF. The whole variable domain, remainder taken from reference TRBV7-2 and TRBJ2-1, is GAGVSQSPSNKVTEKGKDVELRCDPISGHTALYWYRQSLGQGLEFLIYFQGNSAPDKSGLPSDRFSAERTGGSVSTLTIQRTQQEDSAVYLCASSLGGTSVGEQFFGPGTRLTVL.

This clonotype was seen more than once but under ten times. With a much larger clone just one base away, this may be a read error. The V gene is TRBV27, the J gene TRBJ2-7; D is unclear. The length of the CDR3 is 13 residues. Germline CDR1 is MNHEY and CDR2 is SMNVEV (reference sequence). The CDR3 DNA follows: TGTGCCAGCAGTCTACACCGCTCCTGCGAGCAGTACTTC. It is translated as CASSLHRSCEQYF.

This clonotype was observed once. The germline gene is not matched at one end of the junction; a read error may be the cause. The CDR3 loop reads CASSFSSGGTAAFF. The CDR3, as DNA: TGTGCCAGCAGTTTCAGTTCTGGGGGCACTGCAGCTTTCTTT. J is TRBJ1-1 and V is TRBV27, with D perhaps matching TRBD1 (6 bases). The CDR3 totals 14 residues. CDR1 and CDR2 from the germline V gene are MNHEY and SMNVEV (reference sequence).

By frequency in the sample, this clonotype is medium-sized. The rearrangement joins TRBV7-8 to TRBJ1-6; 9 bases are a match to TRBD1. Trimming at V came to 2 bases and at J to 3 bases, leaving 5 bases not matched to a gene. Looked up from germline, CDR1 is SGHVS and CDR2 is FQNEAQ. The CDR3 length is 17 residues. This CDR3 is CASSLSGTGNYNSPLHF. The CDR3 region has the DNA TGTGCCAGCAGCTTATCCGGGACAGGGAACTATAATTCACCCCTCCACTTT. Full variable domain (outside the CDR3, taken from reference TRBV7-8 and TRBJ1-6): GAGVSQSPRYKVAKRGQDVALRCDPISGHVSLFWYQQALGQGPEFLTYFQNEAQLDKSGLPSDRFFAERPEGSVSTLKIQRTQQEDSAVYLCASSLSGTGNYNSPLHFGNGTRLTVT.

In regard to this clonotype: An end of the junction does not agree with germline; a read error may underlie this. The chain uses TRBV9 and TRBJ1-4; D is uncertain. Germline CDR1 is SGDLS and CDR2 is YYNGEE. There are 11 residues in the CDR3. The CDR3 sequence is CAGSKDEKLFF. CDR3 in DNA: TGTGCCGGCAGCAAGGATGAAAAACTGTTTTTT.

This clonotype is medium-sized (0.01 to 0.1%) within its sample. The chain links TRBV6-1 to TRBJ1-2; D uncertain. CDR3 size: 15 residues. The ends were cut back, 5 bases at V and 4 bases at J, with 17 bases in the middle. Germline-derived CDR1 and CDR2 are MNHNS and SASEGT. Here the CDR3 DNA reads TGTGCCAGCAGTAAAGTTACTGAATTGCTCTATGGCTACACCTTC. It translates to CASSKVTELLYGYTF.

This clonotype is judged medium-sized (0.01 to 0.1%). The rearrangement joins TRBV27 to TRBJ2-3; a weak D match, TRBD2 (6 bases). The CDR3 is 15 residues long. Trimming cost V 4 bases and J 0 bases, with 11 bases left between them. The V gene's germline CDR1 is MNHEY and CDR2 SMNVEV (reference sequence). The CDR3 spells CASSSPSVSTDTQYF. The CDR3 bases are TGTGCCAGCAGTTCCCCTAGCGTAAGCACAGATACGCAGTATTTT.

Concerning this clonotype: It may be a read error: a sequence one base away is much more abundant. The chain links TRBV19 to TRBJ2-3; 13 bases are a match to TRBD2. J gave up 5 bases and V 4 bases, and 18 bases lay outside the gene matches. Germline V lookup: CDR1 LNHDA, CDR2 SQIVND (reference sequence). The CDR3 loop spans 20 amino acids. CDR3 coding DNA: TGTGCCAGTAGTAGAAGGTACCTCCTGACTAGCGGGAGGCCGGAAGATACGCAGTATTTT. It is translated as CASSRRYLLTSGRPEDTQYF.

In its sample, this clonotype was seen many times. This chain uses TRBV7-9 with TRBJ2-3; TRBD2 matches 7 bases. Per germline, CDR1 SEHNR and CDR2 FQNEAQ (reference sequence). With V trimmed by 5 bases and J by 0 bases, 2 bases remained unmatched. The CDR3 has 14 residues. CDR3 in DNA: TGTGCCAGCAGCACCGGGGGGAGCACAGATACGCAGTATTTT. It yields the protein CASSTGGSTDTQYF. Filled out from reference TRBV7-9 and TRBJ2-3, the complete variable domain reads DTGVSQNPRHKITKRGQNVTFRCDPISEHNRLYWYRQTLGQGPEFLTYFQNEAQLEKSRLLSDRFSAERPKGSFSTLEIQRTEQGDSAMYLCASSTGGSTDTQYFGPGTRLTVL.

This clonotype was found once. Relative to the germline gene, one junction end is altered; a read error may explain this. This chain connects TRBV30 to TRBJ1-4, with TRBD1 as a possible D gene (5 bases). CDR3 size: 14 residues. Germline V lookup: CDR1 GTSNPN, CDR2 SVGIG (reference sequence). The CDR3 coding sequence is TGTGCCTGGAGTGGGACACAGGTTCATGAAAAACTGCTTTTT. Protein product: CAWSGTQVHEKLLF.

Concerning this clonotype itself: A clone one base away is much larger, so this may be a read error. The chain recombines TRBV2 with TRBJ2-6; a possible D gene is TRBD1 (6 bases). The CDR3 has 15 amino acids. In germline, CDR1 is SNHLY, CDR2 FYNNEI. The CDR3 region has the DNA TGTGCCAGCAGCCGACGACAGGCTGGGGCCAACGCCCTGACTTTC. Translated, it gives CASSRRQAGANALTF. The full variable domain, with the rest looked up from reference TRBV2 and TRBJ2-6, is EPEVTQTPSHQVTQMGQEVILRCVPISNHLYFYWYRQILGQKVEFLVSFYNNEISEKSEIFDDQFSVERPDGSNFTLKIRSTKLEDSAMYFCASSRRQAGANALTFGAGSRLTVL.

This clonotype was seen only a few times. This chain connects TRBV5-1 to TRBJ2-3; 8 bases are a match to TRBD2. Germline V gene lookup returns CDR1 SGHRS and CDR2 YFSETQ. With V trimmed by 4 bases and J by 2 bases, 3 bases remained unmatched. The CDR3 spans 14 residues. CDR3 protein: CASSTTSATDTQYF. The CDR3, as DNA: TGCGCCAGCAGCACGACTAGCGCCACAGATACGCAGTATTTT.

In this sample, this clonotype turned up many times. This chain joins TRBV20-1 and TRBJ2-7; 10 nucleotides match TRBD2. The germline gives CDR1 DFQATT, CDR2 SNEGSKA (reference sequence). CDR3 length equals 14 residues. The trim removed 2 bases at V and 7 bases at J, leaving 8 bases unmatched. The CDR3 coding sequence is TGCAGTGCTAGATACCTAGCGGGAGTACGGGAGCAGTACTTC. Translation: CSARYLAGVREQYF.

This clonotype was observed a few times. This sequence joins TRBV13 and TRBJ1-1; a possible D gene is TRBD1 (5 bases). Trimming stripped 5 bases from V and 10 bases from J, with 14 bases between. The CDR3 runs 12 residues. Germline V lookup: CDR1 PRHDT, CDR2 FYEKMQ (reference sequence). The CDR3, as DNA: TGTGCCAGCAGCACCTCGTCCGGGGGAGCTTTCTTT. Encoded protein: CASSTSSGGAFF.

This clonotype has at least ten counts. The chain recombines TRBV7-2 with TRBJ1-2; D is unresolved. The CDR3 extends over 15 amino acids. Germline CDR1 reads SGHTA; CDR2 reads FQGNSA. Trimming removed 1 base at V and 4 bases at J, with 13 bases between. DNA for the CDR3: TGTGCCAGCAGCTTAGTCGGGCGACCGGTCTATGGCTACACCTTC. Translation: CASSLVGRPVYGYTF.

The genes are TRBV10-1 and TRBJ2-3; a weak D match, TRBD2 (5 bases). In germline, CDR1 is WNHNN, CDR2 SYGVQD (reference sequence). This CDR3 has 18 amino acids. Trimming stripped 7 bases from V and 1 base from J, with 24 bases between. CDR3 bases: TGCGCCAGCATTATTAGTAAGAGGGCCTGGAAGGGCACAGATACGCAGTATTTT. This translates into CASIISKRAWKGTDTQYF.

This clonotype was detected once. A much larger clonotype is one base distant, so this may be a read error. The chain carries TRBV6-1 and TRBJ2-7; D not certain. The CDR3 spans 14 residues. Germline assignment: CDR1 MNHNS and CDR2 SASEGT. The chain's CDR3 is CASREDGVSYEQYF. The DNA of the CDR3 is TGTGCCAGCAGGGAAGATGGGGTTTCCTACGAGCAGTACTTC.

This clonotype occurred many times. The chain uses TRBV10-3 and TRBJ2-7; TRBD2 matches 8 bases. The CDR3 covers 13 residues. CDR1 and CDR2 (germline): ENHRY, SYGVKD. The ends lost 10 bases at V and 6 bases at J; junction bases unmatched: 11. CDR3 sequence: CATRSGSSGEQYF. Here the CDR3 DNA reads TGTGCCACCCGAAGCGGGAGCAGCGGCGAGCAGTACTTC.